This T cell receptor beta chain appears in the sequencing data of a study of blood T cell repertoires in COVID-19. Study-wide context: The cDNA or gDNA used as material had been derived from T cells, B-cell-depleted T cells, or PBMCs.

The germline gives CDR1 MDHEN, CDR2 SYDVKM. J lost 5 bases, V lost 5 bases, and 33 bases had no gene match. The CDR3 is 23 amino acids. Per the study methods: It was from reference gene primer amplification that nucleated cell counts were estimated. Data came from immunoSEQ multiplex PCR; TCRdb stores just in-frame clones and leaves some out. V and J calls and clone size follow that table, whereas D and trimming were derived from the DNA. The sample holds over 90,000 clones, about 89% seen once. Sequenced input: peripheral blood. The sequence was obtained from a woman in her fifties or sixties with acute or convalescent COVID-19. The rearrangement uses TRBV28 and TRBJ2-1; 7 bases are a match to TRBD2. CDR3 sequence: CASSPIRVLRRELNGELDNEQFF. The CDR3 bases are TGTGCCAGCAGTCCCATTCGTGTTTTGAGGCGGGAGCTTAACGGCGAGCTCGACAATGAGCAGTTCTTC. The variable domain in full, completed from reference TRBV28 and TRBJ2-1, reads DVKVTQSSRYLVKRTGEKVFLECVQDMDHENMFWYRQDPGLGLRLIYFSYDVKMKEKGDIPEGYSVSREKKERFSLILESASTNQTSMYLCASSPIRVLRRELNGELDNEQFFGPGTRLTVL.